This T cell receptor beta chain originates from a study of T cell repertoires in ileal Crohn's disease. As for the study in general: Roughly 40% were active smokers at surgery; median disease duration was around 7.9 years. About 500 nanograms of biopsy DNA per sample underwent TCRB immunosequencing.

Here immunoSEQ multiplex PCR was the method, and the copy in TCRdb shows in-frame clones only, minus some. The sample contains 8,000 or so clones, 75% to 85% of which appear only once. Study-wide points: Compared with non-smokers, active smokers at surgery showed more clonal expansions. Every patient over 26.8% clonality showed endoscopic recurrence.

The V gene end was trimmed by 6 bases and the J gene end by 1 base; junction bases not matched to a gene: 7. Germline V gives CDR1 MGHDK, CDR2 SYGVNS. The CDR3 runs to 17 residues. Remarks on this clone: Its antigen is unidentified.

As for time point: inflamed ileum from the surgical specimen. This receptor was obtained from an adult with Crohn's disease. The sample taken for sequencing was ileal tissue. The chain carries TRBV25-1 and TRBJ2-3; the match to TRBD2 covers 13 bases. The CDR3 DNA follows: TGTGCCAGCAGACCGGGAGGGACTAGCGGGGGCACAGATACGCAGTATTTT. It translates to CASRPGGTSGGTDTQYF.